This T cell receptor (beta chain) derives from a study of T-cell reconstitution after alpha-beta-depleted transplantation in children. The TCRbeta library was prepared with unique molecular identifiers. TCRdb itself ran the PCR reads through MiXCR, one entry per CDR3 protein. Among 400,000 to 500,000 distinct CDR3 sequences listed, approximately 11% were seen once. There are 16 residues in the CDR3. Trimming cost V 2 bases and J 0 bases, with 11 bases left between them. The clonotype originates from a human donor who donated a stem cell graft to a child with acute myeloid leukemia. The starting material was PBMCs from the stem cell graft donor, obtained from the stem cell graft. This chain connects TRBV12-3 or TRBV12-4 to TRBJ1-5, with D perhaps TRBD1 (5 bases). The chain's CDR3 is CASSLPGQYSNQPQHF. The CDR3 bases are TGTGCCAGCAGTTTACCCGGACAATATAGCAATCAGCCCCAGCATTTT.